This T cell receptor (beta chain) was captured by sequencing in a study of CD8 T cells in ankylosing spondylitis (dated by TCRdb to 2016 to 2017). In terms of the full investigation: The study set out to find disease-linked TCR variants by profiling T cell receptor beta repertoires in ankylosing spondylitis patients and healthy donors. The whole study cohort included some 100 healthy donors and roughly 24 ankylosing spondylitis patients. Peripheral blood was sampled, and synovial fluid was additionally collected from ankylosing spondylitis patients. Points the paper makes about the study in general: Some of the motif variants had been reported before in the synovial fluid and blood of reactive arthritis patients, a finding that suggests common disease-initiation mechanisms. The disease-linked clones had a CD8+ phenotype and were found at relatively low frequencies in peripheral blood. A TCR beta motif of 8 or 9 highly homologous amino acid variants appeared characteristic of blood from ankylosing spondylitis patients. The disease-linked clones were reported as significantly enriched in matched synovial fluid samples from ankylosing spondylitis patients.

Worth noting for this clonotype: Its target antigen remains unknown. No much larger clone exists at a distance of one base, and base qualities are not known.

Sequencing was performed on an Illumina MiSeq. TCR beta libraries were prepared by quantitative 5'-RACE with molecular barcodes. Concerning the study's data processing: A new computational method based on a probabilistic model of VDJ rearrangement was used to identify disease-linked TCR variants. TCRdb passed the public sequencing reads through fastp at Q25 and MiXCR, retaining productive beta sequences. CDR3 protein duplicates are merged, each entry listing the most common genes and DNA. These V and J calls originate from TCRdb's pipeline instead of the authors' own analysis. This sample is represented by roughly 25,000 distinct CDR3 sequences; about 17% of them were singletons. The top ten hold 25% to 30% of the sample. The germline V gene (reference sequence) specifies MNHNY as CDR1 and SVGAGI as CDR2. The V end loses 10 bases and the J end loses 5 bases, and a stretch of 10 bases separates them. Reading from cysteine to phenylalanine, the CDR3 counts 11 amino acids. This entry keeps only the CDR3 DNA: 33 bases, framed from base 1.

The V gene is TRBV6-6 and the J gene is TRBJ2-3; possibly the D gene is TRBD2, per 5 matching bases. Input material: blood. The sequence derives from a male donor with ankylosing spondylitis or in good health (not recorded which). The CDR3 protein is CATLSGDTQYF. The sequenced DNA is TGTGCCACCCTCAGCGGAGATACGCAGTATTTT.